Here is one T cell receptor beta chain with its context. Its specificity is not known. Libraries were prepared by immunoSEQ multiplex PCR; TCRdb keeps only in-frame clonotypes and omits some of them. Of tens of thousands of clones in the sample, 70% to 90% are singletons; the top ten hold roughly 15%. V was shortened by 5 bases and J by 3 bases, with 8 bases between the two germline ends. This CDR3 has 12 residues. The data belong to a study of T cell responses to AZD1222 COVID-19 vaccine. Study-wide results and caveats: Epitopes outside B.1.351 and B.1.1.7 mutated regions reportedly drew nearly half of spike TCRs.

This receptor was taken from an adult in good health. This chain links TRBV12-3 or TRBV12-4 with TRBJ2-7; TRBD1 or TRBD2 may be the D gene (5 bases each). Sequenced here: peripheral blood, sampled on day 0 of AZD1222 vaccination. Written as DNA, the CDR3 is TGTGCCAGCAGTGTGGGGGTCTACGAGCAGTACTTC. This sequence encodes CASSVGVYEQYF.